The 2 T cell receptor beta chains below come from one sample, sequenced in a study of blood T cell repertoires in COVID-19. TCRdb's table, derived via immunoSEQ multiplex PCR, lists solely in-frame clones and lacks some. The data contain about 99,000 clones, about 83% of them singletons. What was sequenced was peripheral blood. The receptors originated from a man between 65 and 85 years old with active or convalescent COVID-19.

The chain combines TRBV7-2 with TRBJ1-5, with TRBD1 matching over 7 bases. The CDR3 is 13 amino acids. Trimming removed 5 bases from V and 3 bases from J; junction bases left unmatched: 1. Germline values: CDR1 SGHTA, CDR2 FQGNSA. The CDR3 reads CASSGQDNQPQHF. The CDR3 nucleotides read TGTGCCAGCAGCGGACAGGACAATCAGCCCCAGCATTTT. Full variable domain (rest looked up from reference TRBV7-2 and TRBJ1-5): GAGVSQSPSNKVTEKGKDVELRCDPISGHTALYWYRQSLGQGLEFLIYFQGNSAPDKSGLPSDRFSAERTGGSVSTLTIQRTQQEDSAVYLCASSGQDNQPQHFGDGTRLSIL.

This clone was seen only once. The J gene is TRBJ2-3, the V gene TRBV5-1; TRBD2 agrees at 11 bases. The junction had 9 bases not matched to a gene; V was cut back by 1 base and J by 2 bases. Germline values: CDR1 SGHRS, CDR2 YFSETQ. There are 18 residues in the CDR3. DNA for the CDR3: TGCGCCAGCAGCTTGCCCCAACTAGCGGGGGCCCTCACAGATACGCAGTATTTT. It is translated as CASSLPQLAGALTDTQYF.